This TCR beta chain was recovered during a study of cytomegalovirus exposure and HLA in healthy donors. A remark on this clone: Its target is not known.

Whole-study results and caveats: Data from an earlier analysis indicated that most TCR beta V segments were productive either about 87% or about 30% of the time.

PCR involved 60 Vbeta and 13 Jbeta primers. Sequenced by immunoSEQ multiplex PCR; TCRdb stores in-frame clones only, minus some. The data hold over 150,000 clones, with about 79% observed a single time. Germline V lookup: CDR1 SNHLY, CDR2 FYNNEI. The V end was cut by 0 bases, the J end by 6 bases, with 18 bases between. The CDR3 is 17 amino acids. Sequencing was done on a sample of PBMCs. The clonotype was recovered from a girl aged 2 to 9 in good health and CMV-seropositive. The V gene is TRBV2, the J gene TRBJ1-5; maybe TRBD1 (6 bases). The CDR3 here is CASSEARFRTELQPQHF. Here the CDR3 DNA reads TGTGCCAGCAGTGAAGCGCGGTTTAGGACAGAACTTCAGCCCCAGCATTTT.